Listed here are 2 T cell receptor beta chains from one sample, sequenced in a study of cytomegalovirus exposure and HLA in healthy donors (dated by TCRdb to 2017 to 2019). Receptors were amplified or captured by the immunoSEQ multiplex PCR assay. For the multiplex PCR, a mixture combining 60 forward primers for TCR Vbeta segments and 13 reverse primers for TCR Jbeta segments was used. TCRdb limited this immuneACCESS table to in-frame rearrangements with V and J called. A share of clones is missing; checked studies link under half to unresolved V genes, and the rest is unexplained. Here the sample has under 250,000 clones; roughly 84% occur a single time. The ten top clones hold 1.3% of the sample. The specimen sequenced was PBMCs. These receptors all come from a human donor in good health.

This chain joins TRBV6-1 and TRBJ2-2; maybe TRBD1 (5 bases). This CDR3 is 15 amino acids long. The ends were cut back, 6 bases at V and 1 base at J, with 12 bases in the middle. Germline V gives CDR1 MNHNS, CDR2 SASEGT. In nucleotides, the CDR3 is TGTGCCAGCAGCCGCCGCGGACAGAACACCGGGGAGCTGTTTTTT. This encodes CASSRRGQNTGELFF.

The chain uses TRBV27 and TRBJ1-1, with D perhaps TRBD1 (5 bases). In germline, CDR1 is MNHEY, CDR2 SMNVEV (reference sequence). This CDR3 has 13 residues. With 7 bases removed from V and 0 bases from J, the gap between germline ends came to 9 bases. The CDR3 protein is CASKTAMNTEAFF. The CDR3, as DNA: TGTGCCAGCAAGACAGCTATGAACACTGAAGCTTTCTTT.